The next 14 T cell receptor beta chains were all read from a single sample in a study of blood T cells in healthy people across ages. Sample-barcoded 5' priming and a J-beta primer mix drove a second PCR of roughly 6 to 12 cycles. TCRdb redid the calling of the 5' RACE reads with MiXCR, one entry per CDR3 protein. Among about 640,000 distinct CDR3 sequences, under 70% were seen once, and the ten largest hold 35% to 40%. The sample comprised blood. These receptors all come from a man between 60 and 75 years old in good health.

Here the CDR3 DNA reads TGTGCCAGCAAAGGGACGGCAACTAATGAAAAACTGTTTTTT. This translates into CASKGTATNEKLFF. The chain combines TRBV6-5 with TRBJ1-4, with D perhaps matching TRBD1 (5 bases). Germline V gene sequence: CDR1 MNHEY, CDR2 SVGAGI. The CDR3 sequence is 14 residues long. Trimming removed 7 bases from V and 0 bases from J, with 9 bases in between.

V and J are TRBV21-1 and TRBJ1-2; the table's D call, TRBD1, was not checked against the DNA. TRBV21-1 is an annotated pseudogene. The CDR3 consists of 14 residues. Here the CDR3 DNA reads TGTGCCAGCAGCAAAGCCAGGGGGCTTCGTGGCTACACCTTC. Residues: CASSKARGLRGYTF.

This chain joins TRBV3-1 and TRBJ1-1; D is unresolved. The V end lost 3 bases, the J end lost 8 bases, and 10 bases lay between the germline ends. CDR1 and CDR2 from the germline V gene are LGHDT and YNNKEL (reference sequence). The CDR3 extends over 12 amino acids. CDR3 DNA sequence: TGTGCCAGCAGCCACCCCCTCGGCGAAGCTTTCTTT. Encoded protein: CASSHPLGEAFF.

V and J are TRBV7-9 and TRBJ2-2, with TRBD2 as a possible D gene (5 bases). The CDR3 spans 16 residues. The ends were cut back, 4 bases at V and 2 bases at J, with 14 bases in the middle. Per germline, CDR1 SEHNR and CDR2 FQNEAQ (reference sequence). The CDR3 coding sequence is TGTGCCAGCAGCTCTTCGCTGCGGGCTAACACCGGGGAGCTGTTTTTT. Protein product: CASSSSLRANTGELFF.

The chain recombines TRBV5-4 with TRBJ1-2; tentative D call: TRBD1 (5 bases). The CDR3 totals 14 residues. CDR1 is SGHNT and CDR2 is YYREEE in the germline V gene (reference sequence). V dropped 4 bases and J dropped 3 bases, with 13 bases sitting between them. CDR3 loop: CASSPRDAYYGYTF. The CDR3 coding sequence is TGTGCCAGCAGCCCACGGGACGCCTACTATGGCTACACCTTC.

This clonotype was observed a handful of times. V gene TRBV20-1 combines with J gene TRBJ2-3, with D perhaps assigned TRBD1 or TRBD2 (6 bases each). CDR1 DFQATT and CDR2 SNEGSKA come from the germline V gene (reference sequence). CDR3 length: 14 amino acids. V shed 2 bases and J shed 2 bases, with 11 bases lying between them. CDR3 protein: CSARLGGNTDTQYF. The CDR3 nucleotides read TGCAGTGCTAGACTGGGGGGCAACACAGATACGCAGTATTTT.

The chain has TRBV6-5 and TRBJ2-6; maybe TRBD2 (6 bases). The V gene's germline CDR1 is MNHEY and CDR2 SVGAGI. The CDR3 loop spans 16 amino acids. V dropped 0 bases and J dropped 3 bases, with 9 bases sitting between them. The CDR3 region has the DNA TGTGCCAGCAGTTACTCGGGGGGTGGTGGGGCCAACGTCCTGACTTTC. The encoded protein is CASSYSGGGGANVLTF.

The chain joins TRBV7-9 to TRBJ1-2; the match to TRBD1 covers 10 bases. After removal of 6 bases from V and 1 base from J, the junction contained 8 bases not matched to a gene. From germline, CDR1 is SEHNR and CDR2 FQNEAQ (reference sequence). This CDR3 is 16 amino acids long. The CDR3 spells CASRSGQGVVNYGYTF. The CDR3 bases are TGTGCCAGCAGATCTGGACAGGGGGTAGTTAACTATGGCTACACCTTC.

This chain uses TRBV12-5 with TRBJ2-5; D may match TRBD1 or TRBD2 (5 bases each). Germline loops: CDR1 LGHNT, CDR2 FRNRAP. Trimming took 5 bases from V and 1 from J, leaving 8 bases between them. CDR3 length: 13 amino acids. CDR3 residues: CASGRDRQETQYF. DNA for the CDR3: TGTGCTAGTGGTCGGGACCGCCAAGAGACCCAGTACTTC.

The V and J genes are TRBV10-2 and TRBJ1-1; D gene ambiguous. The CDR3 contains 14 residues. V was shortened by 4 bases and J by 0 bases, with 9 bases between the two germline ends. Germline CDR1 WSHSY, CDR2 SAAADI. DNA for the CDR3: TGCGCCAGCAGTGGAGACGGGGTGAACACTGAAGCTTTCTTT. This translates into CASSGDGVNTEAFF.

CDR3 region: CSVEDRWGGSYEQYF. The CDR3 coding sequence is TGCAGCGTTGAAGATCGGTGGGGGGGCTCCTACGAGCAGTACTTC. The chain carries TRBV29-1 and TRBJ2-7; 7 bases are a match to TRBD2. Germline trimming cut 0 bases from V and 0 bases from J; bases unmatched to any gene: 5. Germline V gene sequence: CDR1 SQVTM, CDR2 ANQGSEA. CDR3 size: 15 residues.

As DNA, the CDR3 is TGTGCCAGCAGCCCAACCACAGCCTATAGCAATCAGCCCCAGCATTTT. It codes for CASSPTTAYSNQPQHF. The V call is TRBV11-2, the J call TRBJ1-5; no clear D. Trimming cost V 5 bases and J 0 bases, with 14 bases left between them. The CDR3 totals 16 residues. Germline-derived CDR1 and CDR2 are SGHAT and FQNNGV.

This clonotype was observed a handful of times. This chain connects TRBV10-3 to TRBJ2-5, with D unclear. The germline V and J ends were trimmed by 10 bases and 3 bases, with 18 bases remaining between them. The germline V gene encodes CDR1 ENHRY and CDR2 SYGVKD. This CDR3 spans 14 amino acids. In DNA, the CDR3 is TGTGCCACAAGCAGAAACGATCGCGAAGAGACCCAGTACTTC. Translating gives CATSRNDREETQYF.

In regard to this clonotype: This may arise from a read error, as a much more abundant clone is one base away. The chain employs TRBV7-2 and TRBJ2-7; D might be TRBD2 (6 bases). Germline V lookup: CDR1 SGHTA, CDR2 FQGNSA. V was shortened by 3 bases and J by 7 bases, with 19 bases between the two germline ends. The CDR3 length is 15 residues. The CDR3 DNA reads TGTGCCAGCAGCTTCTACGGGACTTCATACAATGAGCAGTACTTC. Translating it yields CASSFYGTSYNEQYF.